This TCR beta chain was sequenced in a study of cytomegalovirus exposure and HLA in healthy donors. CDR3 length: 11 amino acids. The germline V gene encodes CDR1 MDHEN and CDR2 SYDVKM. V was cut by 6 bases and J by 9 bases, with 11 bases left in between. Primers for the PCR totalled 60 Vbeta and 13 Jbeta. TCRdb's table, derived via immunoSEQ multiplex PCR, lists solely in-frame clones and lacks some. The profile shows tens of thousands of clones, just under 80% of them singletons. The receptor was derived from a woman younger than 45 in good health and CMV-seronegative. Material for sequencing was PBMCs. The chain carries TRBV28 and TRBJ2-5; a weak D match, TRBD2 (6 bases). The CDR3 sequence: CASSHGGAQYF. The CDR3 nucleotides are TGTGCCAGCAGCCATGGCGGGGCCCAGTACTTC.